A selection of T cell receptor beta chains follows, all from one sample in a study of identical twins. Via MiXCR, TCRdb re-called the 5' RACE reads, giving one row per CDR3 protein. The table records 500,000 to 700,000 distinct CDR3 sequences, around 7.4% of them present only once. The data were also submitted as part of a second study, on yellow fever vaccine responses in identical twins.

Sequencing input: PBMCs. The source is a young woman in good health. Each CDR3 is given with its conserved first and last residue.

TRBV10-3,CAVESPYHTEAFF
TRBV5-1,CASSLDWGGTGELFF
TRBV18,CASSDMGTNEKLFF
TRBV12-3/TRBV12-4,CATAPRGYYEQFF
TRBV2,CASSAGTGWEQFF
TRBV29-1,CSVEGGPENSFYEQYF
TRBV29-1,CSVVGQGQDTQYF
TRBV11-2,CASSLDRLHTDTQYF
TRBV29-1,CSVAYNNEQFF
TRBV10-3,CAISERGGGSSEANVLTF
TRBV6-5,CASSYEGTNTGELFF
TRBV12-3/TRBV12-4,CASSSRPFQGANSPLHF
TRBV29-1,CSVTSAGRSPYEQYF
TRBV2,CASQSRLAGGPDPYEQYF
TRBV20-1,CSARDTGTSPLYEQYF
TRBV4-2,CASSQGVGANTGELFF
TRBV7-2,CASSSYGGHPFF
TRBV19,CASSAPDRGGNTEAFF